The 29 T cell receptor beta chains reported below all come from one sample, sequenced in a study of blood T cell repertoires in COVID-19. The table came from immunoSEQ multiplex PCR; TCRdb's copy has only in-frame clones and leaves some out. The sample yields some 20,000 clones, about 85% seen once. Material: peripheral blood. These TCRs come from a human donor with active COVID-19. The donor label of this sample is uncertain.

The rearrangement uses TRBV10-3 and TRBJ2-7; no reliable D call. The germline gives CDR1 ENHRY, CDR2 SYGVKD. The CDR3 runs 12 residues. Trimming took off 0 bases at V and 7 bases at J, with 7 bases between the two ends. As DNA, the CDR3 is TGTGCCATCAGTGAGTCAGGAGCGGAGCAGTACTTC. Encoded protein: CAISESGAEQYF.

This chain joins TRBV28 and TRBJ2-7; 13 bases match TRBD2. V was clipped by 6 bases and J by 0 bases; unmatched bases: 8. The CDR3 spans 17 residues. Per the germline V gene, CDR1 is MDHEN and CDR2 is SYDVKM. DNA for the CDR3: TGTGCCAGCAGGGGCCCGGGACTAGCGGGGATCTCCTACGAGCAGTACTTC. It translates to CASRGPGLAGISYEQYF.

The rearrangement links TRBV30 to TRBJ1-5; D is ambiguous. With 4 bases removed from V and 2 bases from J, the gap between germline ends came to 15 bases. The CDR3 extends over 15 amino acids. Germline-derived CDR1 and CDR2 are GTSNPN and SVGIG (reference sequence). CDR3 bases: TGTGCCTGGACACCCGGGAGTCAGGGCAATCAGCCCCAGCATTTT. It specifies CAWTPGSQGNQPQHF.

This rearrangement joins TRBV5-1 to TRBJ1-1, with D perhaps TRBD1 (6 bases). The CDR3 consists of 13 residues. Between the trimmed V and J ends, which lost 4 bases and 4 bases, there was a span of 11 bases. Per the germline V gene, CDR1 is SGHRS and CDR2 is YFSETQ. In nucleotides, the CDR3 is TGCGCCAGCAGCGCGCAGGGGCTCACTGAAGCTTTCTTT. Translated: CASSAQGLTEAFF.

This chain joins TRBV16 and TRBJ2-7; no clear D gene. V shed 4 bases and J shed 3 bases, with 10 bases lying between them. Germline CDR1 KGHSY, CDR2 FQNENV. The CDR3 is made up of 13 amino acids. In DNA form, the CDR3 reads TGTGCCAGCAGCCTCCTCCTCTACTACGAGCAGTACTTC. Translating gives CASSLLLYYEQYF.

The DNA of the CDR3 is TGCAGCGTCACATATAGCGGGAGGCCCTACGAGCAGTACTTC. As protein: CSVTYSGRPYEQYF. The chain couples TRBV29-1 to TRBJ2-7; TRBD2 agrees at 10 bases. Germline assignment: CDR1 SQVTM and CDR2 ANQGSEA. The J segment lost 2 bases and the V segment lost 6 bases, leaving 7 bases of the junction unmatched. This CDR3 region has 14 residues.

The J gene is TRBJ1-2, the V gene TRBV5-1; tentative D call: TRBD1 (6 bases). The CDR3 has 14 amino acids. CDR1 and CDR2 from the germline V gene are SGHRS and YFSETQ. V dropped 3 bases and J dropped 2 bases, with 11 bases sitting between them. The CDR3 DNA reads TGCGCCAGCAGCTCCGGACAGCCGAACTATGGCTACACCTTC. It codes for CASSSGQPNYGYTF. Full variable domain (remainder filled in from reference TRBV5-1 and TRBJ1-2): KAGVTQTPRYLIKTRGQQVTLSCSPISGHRSVSWYQQTPGQGLQFLFEYFSETQRNKGNFPGRFSGRQFSNSRSEMNVSTLELGDSALYLCASSSGQPNYGYTFGSGTRLTVV.

The chain couples TRBV20-1 to TRBJ1-1; a possible D gene is TRBD1 (5 bases). Per the germline V gene, CDR1 is DFQATT and CDR2 is SNEGSKA (reference sequence). Trimming stripped 3 bases from V and 7 bases from J, with 12 bases between. The CDR3 spans 12 residues. CDR3 sequence reads: CSASNEQVEAFF. The CDR3 DNA reads as TGCAGTGCTAGTAATGAACAGGTTGAAGCTTTCTTT.

This clone was recorded a few times. CDR3 amino acids: CASSPEGQDYNEQFF. Here the CDR3 DNA reads TGTGCCAGCAGCCCAGAGGGACAGGACTACAATGAGCAGTTCTTC. V gene TRBV7-2 combines with J gene TRBJ2-1, with 8 bases matching TRBD1. The trim removed 5 bases at V and 3 bases at J, leaving 6 bases unmatched. CDR1 and CDR2 from the germline V gene are SGHTA and FQGNSA. The CDR3 is made up of 15 amino acids.

V gene TRBV4-3 combines with J gene TRBJ2-1; D is perhaps TRBD2 (6 bases). This CDR3 spans 16 amino acids. The V gene's germline CDR1 is LGHNA and CDR2 YSLEER. The V and J ends lost 0 bases and 2 bases respectively, with 11 bases between them. CDR3 sequence (DNA): TGCGCCAGCAGCCAAGATTACGGGAGCACCTACAATGAGCAGTTCTTC. It specifies CASSQDYGSTYNEQFF.

CDR3 bases: TGTGCCAGCAGTTCGCAGAACGTTAACTATGGCTACACCTTC. Its translation is CASSSQNVNYGYTF. The rearrangement joins TRBV6-6 to TRBJ1-2; D is undetermined. CDR1 and CDR2 (germline): MNHNY, SVGAGI (reference sequence). This CDR3 has 14 residues. Deletions cut 4 bases from V and 1 base from J, with 10 bases between.

This sequence joins TRBV6-5 and TRBJ2-7; 7 nucleotides match TRBD1. Germline values: CDR1 MNHEY, CDR2 SVGAGI. CDR3 length equals 14 residues. After removal of 5 bases from V and 2 bases from J, the junction contained 6 bases not matched to a gene. The chain's CDR3 is CASSQTGKPYEQYF. The CDR3 region has the DNA TGTGCCAGCAGTCAGACAGGGAAACCCTACGAGCAGTACTTC.

The rearrangement uses TRBV5-5 and TRBJ1-1; D may be TRBD1 (5 bases). The V end lost 2 bases, the J end lost 5 bases, and 10 bases lay between the germline ends. This CDR3 has 13 residues. CDR1 is SGHKS and CDR2 is YYEKEE in the germline V gene (reference sequence). The CDR3 DNA reads TGTGCCAGCAGCTTTTCCAGGGTGACTGAAGCTTTCTTT. Its translation: CASSFSRVTEAFF.

The rearrangement uses TRBV7-2 and TRBJ2-7; 7 nucleotides line up with TRBD2. The V segment lost 5 bases and the J segment 0 bases; nucleotides outside the gene matches: 10. CDR3 length: 16 residues. Germline loops: CDR1 SGHTA, CDR2 FQGNSA. CDR3 region: CASSGGGRDSSYEQYF. As DNA, the CDR3 is TGTGCCAGCAGCGGCGGGGGTCGCGATAGCTCCTACGAGCAGTACTTC.

In DNA form, the CDR3 reads TGTGCCAGCAGCGGAACCGAATTCTCGAGGGAGACCCAGTACTTC. This encodes CASSGTEFSRETQYF. J is TRBJ2-5 and V is TRBV7-9; unclear D gene. The ends were cut back, 5 bases at V and 5 bases at J, with 18 bases in the middle. Germline CDR1 SEHNR, CDR2 FQNEAQ (reference sequence). There are 15 residues in the CDR3.

The CDR3 spells CATSDPGEGARFF. In DNA, the CDR3 is TGTGCCACCAGTGATCCAGGCGAGGGGGCCCGTTTCTTT. This chain links TRBV24-1 with TRBJ1-1, with 7 bases identical to TRBD1. This CDR3 region has 13 residues. Trimming removed 3 bases from V and 13 bases from J; junction bases left unmatched: 10. From germline, CDR1 is KGHDR and CDR2 SFDVKD.

The chain is built from TRBV24-1 and TRBJ2-2; weak D call: TRBD2 (6 bases). The length of the CDR3 is 16 residues. Germline values: CDR1 KGHDR, CDR2 SFDVKD. V was clipped by 0 bases and J by 6 bases, with 13 bases between them. CDR3 sequence reads: CATSDLGGGGAGELFF. CDR3 nucleotides: TGTGCCACCAGTGATTTGGGGGGAGGAGGGGCCGGGGAGCTGTTTTTT.

The V and J genes are TRBV19 and TRBJ1-1, with D possibly being TRBD1 (6 bases). The V gene's germline CDR1 is LNHDA and CDR2 SQIVND (reference sequence). V was clipped by 5 bases and J by 0 bases, with 16 bases between them. There are 16 residues in the CDR3. CDR3 nucleotide sequence: TGTGCCAGTAGTCTCGACGGGACAAGCATGAACACTGAAGCTTTCTTT. Translating it yields CASSLDGTSMNTEAFF.

In DNA form, the CDR3 reads TGCGCCAGCAGCCAAGCTCTAGCGGGAGATACGCAGTATTTT. It translates to CASSQALAGDTQYF. This chain uses TRBV4-3 with TRBJ2-3; 8 nucleotides match TRBD2. CDR3 size: 14 residues. J gave up 5 bases and V 1 base, and 2 bases lay outside the gene matches. The germline gives CDR1 LGHNA, CDR2 YSLEER.

A few counts support this clone. The chain recombines TRBV4-2 with TRBJ2-6, with TRBD2 as a possible D gene (6 bases). Trimming removed 4 bases from V and 0 bases from J, with 19 bases in between. The CDR3 has 19 residues. Germline V CDR1 and CDR2: LGHNA, YNFKEQ. The CDR3 nucleotides are TGTGCCAGCAGCCGGCGTCTAGCGTCCACAAGCTCTGGGGCCAACGTCCTGACTTTC. It is translated as CASSRRLASTSSGANVLTF.

The rearrangement joins TRBV2 to TRBJ2-1; 9 bases match TRBD2. Trimming removed 6 bases from V and 5 bases from J; junction bases left unmatched: 11. The germline CDR1 and CDR2 sequences are SNHLY and FYNNEI. There are 16 residues in the CDR3. In DNA form, the CDR3 reads TGTGCCAGCAGAGGGATCCTAGCGGGGCTAGACAATGAGCAGTTCTTC. Amino acids: CASRGILAGLDNEQFF.

The chain has TRBV30 and TRBJ1-2, with 8 nucleotides matching TRBD1. The V segment lost 4 bases and the J segment 0 bases; nucleotides outside the gene matches: 7. There are 15 residues in the CDR3. The germline V gene has CDR1 GTSNPN and CDR2 SVGIG (reference sequence). This CDR3 is CAWTGDRSSNYGYTF. CDR3 nucleotides: TGTGCCTGGACAGGGGACAGGAGCTCTAACTATGGCTACACCTTC.

The chain joins TRBV6-5 to TRBJ2-7; TRBD1 might be the D (5 bases). CDR1 is MNHEY and CDR2 is SVGAGI in the germline V gene. The CDR3 loop spans 13 amino acids. Trimming pared 4 bases from V and 3 bases from J, leaving 10 bases between. The CDR3 sequence is CASSLGQIYEQYF. The CDR3 DNA reads as TGTGCCAGCAGTTTGGGGCAGATCTACGAGCAGTACTTC.

The chain links TRBV6-5 to TRBJ2-7; 7 bases agree with TRBD1. Germline V CDR1 and CDR2: MNHEY, SVGAGI. V lost 5 bases to trimming and J lost 3 bases; unmatched junction nucleotides: 10. This CDR3 region has 15 residues. CDR3 sequence reads: CASSPLRDSSYEQYF. The CDR3 bases are TGTGCCAGCAGTCCACTCCGGGACAGTAGCTACGAGCAGTACTTC.

The J gene is TRBJ2-7, the V gene TRBV7-6; 9 nucleotides agree with TRBD2. Germline V gene data show CDR1 as SGHVS and CDR2 as FNYEAQ. Unmatched junction bases numbered 13, after V lost 4 bases and J lost 3 bases. The CDR3 runs to 17 residues. The CDR3 reads CASSSTWGSSGSYEQYF. The CDR3 bases are TGTGCCAGCAGCTCGACATGGGGGAGTAGCGGGAGCTACGAGCAGTACTTC.

J is TRBJ1-5 and V is TRBV21-1. TRBV21-1 counts as a pseudogene. The CDR3 loop spans 16 amino acids. CDR3 in amino acids: CASSKSATNSNQPQHF. In nucleotides, the CDR3 is TGTGCCAGCAGCAAATCGGCAACTAATAGCAATCAGCCCCAGCATTTT.

This chain uses TRBV18 with TRBJ2-3; possibly TRBD1 for D (6 bases). V was cut by 4 bases and J by 2 bases, with 7 bases left in between. Germline-derived CDR1 and CDR2 are KGHSH and LQKENI. The CDR3 runs to 13 residues. The CDR3 coding sequence is TGTGCCAGCTCACTGGGGGCCACAGATACGCAGTATTTT. The encoded protein is CASSLGATDTQYF.

This chain connects TRBV14 to TRBJ1-1; no reliable D call. Germline V CDR1 and CDR2: SGHDN, FVKESK. The CDR3 has 14 residues. The V end lost 0 bases, the J end lost 7 bases, and 12 bases lay between the germline ends. CDR3 sequence (DNA): TGTGCCAGCAGCCAAGAACCGGTCGGTTATGAAGCTTTCTTT. Translation gives CASSQEPVGYEAFF.

Here the CDR3 reads CASSQVSGRPYEQYF. The DNA of the CDR3 is TGTGCCAGCAGCCAAGTCTCTGGGAGGCCCTACGAGCAGTACTTC. The V gene is TRBV14, the J gene TRBJ2-7; a weak D match, TRBD2 (6 bases). V lost 1 base, J lost 2 bases, and 12 bases lay in between. The germline V gene encodes CDR1 SGHDN and CDR2 FVKESK. The CDR3 length is 15 residues.